This is a list of T cell receptor beta chains from one sample in a study of human T cells and chemical hapten exposure. One entry per CDR3 protein, called by TCRdb with MiXCR from the RACE reads. The data show more than 50,000 distinct CDR3 sequences, approximately 6.7% seen once. This material consisted of whole blood, taken in connection with sensitization to the hapten diphenylcyclopropenone (DPC). The source of these receptors is a woman in her twenties or thirties with alopecia areata. Some clones in this sample may be carry-over from other donors' samples. Both conserved end residues are part of each CDR3. The order of the fields is CDR3 protein, clone size, V gene, CDR3 length. The size field is filled for only some rows; it gives once, few, many or a size class.

CASTGPSSYNEQFF,many,TRBV2,14
CASSSIVSSYNSPLHF,few,TRBV7-9,16
CASSLYDLSEAFF,many,TRBV5-1,13
CSVQISSGNTIYF,many,TRBV29-1,13
CATRGANEQFF,many,TRBV6-5,11
CASSLIGRGRSMNTEAFF,.,TRBV7-8,18
CASSLQGARAGELFF,many,TRBV11-3,15
CASSYRVSGTEAFF,few,TRBV27,14
CASSLAGSVQETQYF,many,TRBV7-2,15
CASSSWTSGERSYNEQFF,many,TRBV11-3,18
CASSLSLGGDTQYF,many,TRBV11-2,14
CASSRIGVTYNEQFF,.,TRBV2,15
CASSLVIQLEAFF,.,TRBV7-9,13
CASSHSLRRGNSGANVLTF,.,TRBV7-9,19
CASSQGGEQYF,many,TRBV7-9,11
CASSPDGVGTHSPLHF,many,TRBV12-3/TRBV12-4,16
CASSPMANTEAFF,.,TRBV18,13
CASSQQTNTGELFF,many,TRBV18,14
CSARDWAGRSIQYF,many,TRBV20-1,14
CSVGQGDNQPQHF,many,TRBV29-1,13
CASSQDNSNQPQHF,many,TRBV3-1,14
CAWSGTSGGETQYF,many,TRBV30,14
CSASGQRNTEAFF,many,TRBV29-1,13
CSVRGQSVEAFF,many,TRBV29-1,12
CAWSAREQRSYNSPLHF,many,TRBV30,17
CSARDGVTAFFHF,many,TRBV20-1,13
CASSAQGMKDTQYF,many,TRBV5-1,14
CSARGTLSATYEQYF,many,TRBV20-1,15
CASTGGEAGNGYTF,many,TRBV19,14